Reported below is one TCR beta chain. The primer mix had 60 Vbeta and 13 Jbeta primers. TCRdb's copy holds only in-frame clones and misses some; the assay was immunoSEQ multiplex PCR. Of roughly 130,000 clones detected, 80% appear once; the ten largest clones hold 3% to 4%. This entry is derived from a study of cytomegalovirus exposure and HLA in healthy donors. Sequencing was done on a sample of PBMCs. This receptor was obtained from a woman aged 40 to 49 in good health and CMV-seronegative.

The DNA for the CDR3 is TGCGCCAGCAGCTTAGTACAGGGGAACACTGAAGCTTTCTTT. This translates into CASSLVQGNTEAFF. V and J are TRBV5-1 and TRBJ1-1, with D tentatively TRBD1 (6 bases). CDR3 size: 14 residues. Trimming removed 2 bases at V and 1 base at J, with 9 bases between. CDR1 and CDR2 (germline): SGHRS, YFSETQ.